This T cell receptor (beta chain) was captured by sequencing in a study of blood T cell repertoires in COVID-19. Study details: The United States, Italy and Spain were the sources of the acute and convalescent COVID-19 samples. Sample material is recorded as cDNA or gDNA derived from T cells, B-cell-depleted T cells, or PBMCs.

The germline V gene has CDR1 LGHDT and CDR2 YNNKEL (reference sequence). This CDR3 has 14 residues. Trimming removed 4 bases at V and 0 bases at J, with 9 bases between. Per the original data handling: Estimation of nucleated cell counts was performed using reference gene primer amplification. The table came from immunoSEQ multiplex PCR; TCRdb's copy has only in-frame clones and leaves some out. V, J and clone size were drawn from that table, and D and trimming were deduced from the DNA. Here the sample spans tens of thousands of clones, 83% being singletons. This TCR was recovered from a woman of 80 years or more with acute or convalescent COVID-19. Sequencing used peripheral blood. The rearrangement joins TRBV3-1 (or the pseudogene TRBV3-2) to TRBJ1-2; no clear D gene. For the CDR3, the DNA is TGTGCCAGCAGCCGGACGGGGACTAACTATGGCTACACCTTC. It codes for CASSRTGTNYGYTF.